The 24 T cell receptor beta chains listed next were all sequenced from one sample in a study of early T cells in non-severe SARS-CoV-2 infection. TCRdb fed the 5' RACE reads into MiXCR, producing one record per CDR3 protein. The profile shows about 38,000 distinct CDR3 sequences, under 5% of them singletons. Source material: whole blood. These receptors came from an adult who was a healthcare worker with PCR-confirmed SARS-CoV-2 infection or an uninfected control (not recorded which).

Only a few counts were recorded for this clonotype. V gene TRBV7-6 combines with J gene TRBJ2-7; D possibly uses TRBD1 or TRBD2 (5 bases each). V was cut by 5 bases and J by 2 bases, with 13 bases left in between. CDR3 length: 14 residues. Germline V gives CDR1 SGHVS, CDR2 FNYEAQ. The CDR3 coding sequence is TGTGCCAGCAGCCTGGGACGCTCGGCCTACGAGCAGTACTTC. It translates to CASSLGRSAYEQYF.

The chain recombines TRBV5-1 with TRBJ1-1, with 8 bases lining up with TRBD1. Germline V gives CDR1 SGHRS, CDR2 YFSETQ. The CDR3 has 15 residues. Losses at the gene ends were 2 bases for V and 4 bases for J; bases not matched to a gene: 7. The CDR3 here is CASSFGQGRLTEAFF. As DNA, the CDR3 is TGCGCCAGCAGCTTCGGACAGGGACGGCTCACTGAAGCTTTCTTT.

The sample holds many counts of this clonotype. The J gene is TRBJ1-2, the V gene TRBV29-1, with D possibly being TRBD1 (6 bases). The length of the CDR3 is 14 residues. From germline, CDR1 is SQVTM and CDR2 ANQGSEA. Deletions cut 6 bases from V and 1 base from J, with 15 bases between. CDR3 in DNA: TGCAGCGTGACCCGGGACACGGGTAACTATGGCTACACCTTC. It codes for CSVTRDTGNYGYTF. The full variable domain, completed using reference TRBV29-1 and TRBJ1-2, is SAVISQKPSRDICQRGTSLTIQCQVDSQVTMMFWYRQQPGQSLTLIATANQGSEATYESGFVIDKFPISRPNLTFSTLTVSNMSPEDSSIYLCSVTRDTGNYGYTFGSGTRLTVV.

J is TRBJ1-6 and V is TRBV6-2 or TRBV6-3; D is perhaps TRBD1 (6 bases). Trimming pared 0 bases from V and 0 bases from J, leaving 6 bases between. The CDR3 loop spans 16 amino acids. Germline CDR1 and CDR2: MNHEY and SVGEGT. The CDR3: CASSYSGASYNSPLHF. The CDR3 coding sequence is TGTGCCAGCAGTTACTCGGGGGCCTCCTATAATTCACCCCTCCACTTT.

This clonotype was found many times. One junction end disagrees with the germline gene, perhaps due to a read error. This chain joins TRBV5-1 and TRBJ2-1, with 9 bases aligning to TRBD2. Germline CDR1 reads SGHRS; CDR2 reads YFSETQ. This CDR3 has 14 residues. In DNA form, the CDR3 reads TGCGCCAGCAGCCCCCTCCTGAGCGGGGGGCTGGGGCTCTTC. This encodes CASSPLLSGGLGLF.

The chain has TRBV2 and TRBJ1-5; TRBD1 is a possible D gene (6 bases). Per germline, CDR1 SNHLY and CDR2 FYNNEI. This CDR3 contains 12 residues. V lost 7 bases, J lost 11 bases, and 15 bases lay in between. Here the CDR3 reads CASNLGAGTQHF. The CDR3 region has the DNA TGTGCCAGCAATCTGGGGGCAGGGACCCAGCATTTT.

The sample holds many counts of this clonotype. J is TRBJ1-6 and V is TRBV27, with 7 bases matching TRBD1. This CDR3 is built from 15 residues. Per the germline V gene, CDR1 is MNHEY and CDR2 is SMNVEV (reference sequence). V was pared by 0 bases and J by 6 bases, with 2 bases of the junction left unmatched. Here the CDR3 DNA reads TGTGCCAGCAGTTTATCTAGGGACAGTAATTCACCCCTCCACTTT. It yields the protein CASSLSRDSNSPLHF.

This clonotype appeared many times. The chain has TRBV6-5 and TRBJ1-2; D unresolved. V lost 2 bases to trimming and J lost 0 bases, with 10 bases between them. The V gene's germline CDR1 is MNHEY and CDR2 SVGAGI. The CDR3 sequence is 15 residues long. CDR3 nucleotide sequence: TGTGCCAGCAGTTACGACGGGAGGGCTAACTATGGCTACACCTTC. Translated: CASSYDGRANYGYTF.

This clonotype has more than one count but fewer than ten. J is TRBJ2-5 and V is TRBV10-2, with D perhaps matching TRBD2 (6 bases). Deletions cut 3 bases from V and 5 bases from J, with 16 bases between. The CDR3 is 15 amino acids. The germline gives CDR1 WSHSY, CDR2 SAAADI. The CDR3 nucleotides are TGCGCCAGCAGTGACCACGGACCGGCGGGGGAGACCCAGTACTTC. Residues: CASSDHGPAGETQYF.

This clonotype was counted ten times or more. The DNA of the CDR3 is TGTGCCAGCAGCCCGGGAGCCTACGAGCAGTACTTC. Translation: CASSPGAYEQYF. The chain recombines TRBV5-5 with TRBJ2-7, with D possibly TRBD2 on 6 matching bases. The ends were cut back, 4 bases at V and 2 bases at J, with 7 bases in the middle. Germline-derived CDR1 and CDR2 are SGHKS and YYEKEE (reference sequence). The CDR3 spans 12 residues.

This clonotype was seen repeatedly, ten times or more. The chain couples TRBV4-2 to TRBJ2-7, with 7 bases lining up with TRBD2. Germline V lookup: CDR1 LGHNA, CDR2 YNFKEQ. Losses at the gene ends were 0 bases for V and 1 base for J; bases not matched to a gene: 6. The CDR3 totals 16 residues. In nucleotides, the CDR3 is TGTGCCAGCAGCCAAGACCTAGCGGTCACGTCCTACGAGCAGTACTTC. Translating gives CASSQDLAVTSYEQYF.

This clonotype was recorded at least ten times. This chain connects TRBV2 to TRBJ2-3, with a tentative D call TRBD1 (6 bases). V shed 6 bases and J shed 2 bases, with 12 bases lying between them. Germline V gene lookup returns CDR1 SNHLY and CDR2 FYNNEI. The CDR3 runs 14 residues. CDR3 protein: CASRLQGSTDTQYF. Written as DNA, the CDR3 is TGTGCCAGCAGGCTACAGGGTTCCACAGATACGCAGTATTTT.

This chain links TRBV5-4 with TRBJ2-6; D is ambiguous. This CDR3 contains 13 residues. Per germline, CDR1 SGHNT and CDR2 YYREEE (reference sequence). Trimming cost V 1 base and J 4 bases, with 3 bases left between them. The CDR3 bases are TGTGCCAGCAGCTTGAAAGGGGCCAACGTCCTGACTTTC. Its protein is CASSLKGANVLTF.

In this sample, this clonotype turned up many times. CDR3 sequence: CASSLKGNTGELFF. The CDR3 region has the DNA TGTGCCAGCAGCTTAAAAGGGAACACCGGGGAGCTGTTTTTT. The chain is built from TRBV7-6 and TRBJ2-2; D ambiguous. V was shortened by 2 bases and J by 1 base, with 5 bases between the two germline ends. CDR1 is SGHVS, CDR2 FNYEAQ, per germline. This CDR3 has 14 residues.

In its sample, this clonotype was seen many times. The V gene is TRBV6-2 or TRBV6-3, the J gene TRBJ2-5, with 7 bases matching TRBD2. The germline V gene has CDR1 MNHEY and CDR2 SVGEGT. This CDR3 is built from 15 residues. Trimming took 6 bases from V and 5 from J; bases not matched to a gene: 12. CDR3 DNA: TGTGCCAGCAGAGAACTCCCGGGACTACGGGAGACCCAGTACTTC. This gives the protein CASRELPGLRETQYF.

At least ten counts were recorded for this clonotype. J is TRBJ1-2 and V is TRBV9; no clear D. V lost 1 base and J 0 bases, leaving 7 bases between the germline ends. Germline lookup yields CDR1 SGDLS and CDR2 YYNGEE. The CDR3 is made up of 14 amino acids. The DNA of the CDR3 is TGTGCCAGCAGCGTAAACAGTGCTAACTATGGCTACACCTTC. It codes for CASSVNSANYGYTF.

This clonotype was found many times. V usage is TRBV30 and J usage is TRBJ1-2; 7 nucleotides line up with TRBD1. The CDR3 sequence is 14 residues long. J gave up 4 bases and V 3 bases, and 8 bases lay outside the gene matches. The germline V gene has CDR1 GTSNPN and CDR2 SVGIG (reference sequence). CDR3 region: CAWSPTGASYGYTF. For the CDR3, the DNA is TGTGCCTGGAGCCCTACAGGGGCTAGCTATGGCTACACCTTC.

This clonotype was detected ten times or more. The chain uses TRBV6-5 and TRBJ2-3, with D uncertain. The CDR3 is 13 residues long. Germline CDR1 MNHEY, CDR2 SVGAGI. V lost 2 bases and J lost 0, with 3 bases in between. The CDR3 loop is CASSYGSTDTQYF. In nucleotides, the CDR3 is TGTGCCAGCAGTTACGGTAGCACAGATACGCAGTATTTT.

The sample holds many counts of this clonotype. The chain is built from TRBV12-3 or TRBV12-4 and TRBJ2-2; D is ambiguous. The CDR3 is made up of 15 amino acids. V was cut by 3 bases and J by 2 bases, with 10 bases left in between. The CDR3 protein is CASSFPPQNTGELFF. For the CDR3, the DNA is TGTGCCAGCAGTTTCCCTCCTCAAAACACCGGGGAGCTGTTTTTT.

This clonotype was seen more than once but under ten times. The chain employs TRBV3-1 and TRBJ2-2; D remains ambiguous. This CDR3 comprises 13 residues. Trimming removed 6 bases from V and 4 bases from J, with 9 bases in between. The germline CDR1 and CDR2 sequences are LGHDT and YNNKEL (reference sequence). The CDR3 is CASSIRRTGELFF. The CDR3 region has the DNA TGTGCCAGCAGTATAAGGCGCACCGGGGAGCTGTTTTTT.

There are many counts of this clonotype. The chain uses TRBV4-2 and TRBJ2-1; 11 bases fit TRBD2. The CDR3 length is 17 residues. Per the germline V gene, CDR1 is LGHNA and CDR2 is YNFKEQ. V trimming: 0 bases; J trimming: 9 bases; junction bases outside the gene matches: 10. The CDR3 nucleotides read TGTGCCAGCAGCCAAGATGGGAGGGGACTAGCGGACATTGAGCAGTTCTTC. It encodes CASSQDGRGLADIEQFF.

This clonotype was counted at least ten times. This sequence joins TRBV10-3 and TRBJ2-7; perhaps TRBD1 as D (5 bases). The CDR3 covers 13 residues. Germline CDR1 reads ENHRY; CDR2 reads SYGVKD. Trimming shortened V by 10 bases and J by 5 bases, and 18 bases separated the two germline ends. CDR3 protein: CATQGRLLDEQYF. CDR3 bases: TGTGCCACCCAGGGCCGCCTTCTGGACGAGCAGTACTTC.

The chain employs TRBV20-1 and TRBJ1-1; 8 nucleotides match TRBD1. CDR1 is DFQATT, CDR2 SNEGSKA, per germline (reference sequence). Trimming removed 4 bases from V and 3 bases from J; junction bases left unmatched: 1. The CDR3 is 12 residues long. The CDR3 protein is CSAKTGDTEAFF. CDR3 DNA: TGCAGTGCTAAGACAGGGGACACTGAAGCTTTCTTT.

The V gene is TRBV12-3 or TRBV12-4, the J gene TRBJ1-2, with 8 bases identical to TRBD1. The CDR3 is 13 amino acids. V lost 6 bases, J lost 9 bases, and 9 bases stayed unmatched. CDR3 coding DNA: TGTGCCAGCAGCTGGACAGGGAGTAATAGCTACACCTTC. This sequence encodes CASSWTGSNSYTF.